These 26 T cell receptor beta chains originate from one sample sequenced in a study of T-cell memory formation after mild COVID-19. A single record per CDR3 protein comes from TCRdb applying MiXCR to the 5' RACE reads. The table shows hundreds of thousands of distinct CDR3 sequences, with under 30% occurring only once. Sequenced material: PBMCs or a T cell subset sorted from them (not recorded which). The receptors stem from an adult woman who had mild COVID-19 (a few samples of this study predate the infection). Cell type and time point are not known.

This chain links TRBV20-1 with TRBJ2-1, with 11 bases matching TRBD1. V shed 6 bases, J shed 7 bases, and the junction held 8 bases outside the gene matches. From germline, CDR1 is DFQATT and CDR2 SNEGSKA (reference sequence). This CDR3 has 14 residues. CDR3 sequence (DNA): TGCAGTGCGGGGCGGGACAGGGGGTGGAATGAGCAGTTCTTC. Translating it yields CSAGRDRGWNEQFF.

In this sample, this clonotype turned up a few times. The rearrangement uses TRBV12-3 or TRBV12-4 and TRBJ2-2; either TRBD1 or TRBD2 may fit D (6 bases each). The CDR3 is made up of 13 amino acids. V lost 8 bases and J lost 5, with 12 bases in between. In DNA, the CDR3 is TGTGCCAGCCAACGGAGGGGGACCGGGGAGCTGTTTTTT. It is translated as CASQRRGTGELFF.

This clonotype was detected only a few times. The V and J genes are TRBV4-3 and TRBJ1-2; D uncertain. Germline CDR1 reads LGHNA; CDR2 reads YSLEER. This CDR3 is built from 15 residues. Trimming removed 2 bases from V and 2 bases from J, with 12 bases in between. CDR3 in DNA: TGCGCCAGCAGCCAATCACGGACGGTGAACTATGGCTACACCTTC. Amino acid sequence: CASSQSRTVNYGYTF.

The chain carries TRBV6-5 and TRBJ2-1; 9 bases line up with TRBD1. Germline trimming cut 5 bases from V and 4 bases from J; bases unmatched to any gene: 6. In germline, CDR1 is MNHEY, CDR2 SVGAGI. This CDR3 region has 15 residues. This chain's CDR3 is CASSASGTGYNEQFF. In nucleotides, the CDR3 is TGTGCCAGCAGTGCCTCCGGGACAGGGTACAATGAGCAGTTCTTC.

This clonotype was observed at least ten times. The chain recombines TRBV7-9 with TRBJ1-2, with D tentatively TRBD1 (5 bases). Germline CDR1 SEHNR, CDR2 FQNEAQ (reference sequence). The V gene lost 5 bases and the J gene lost 3 bases, with 16 bases spanning the gap. The CDR3 has 15 residues. CDR3 DNA sequence: TGTGCCAGCAGCGGCTATAGGGGCTCGGACTATGGCTACACCTTC. Its protein product is CASSGYRGSDYGYTF.

The J gene is TRBJ2-3, the V gene TRBV4-2, with D possibly matching TRBD2 (5 bases). The V end was cut by 6 bases, the J end by 2 bases, with 15 bases between. The CDR3 length is 15 residues. Germline V gene data show CDR1 as LGHNA and CDR2 as YNFKEQ. The CDR3 loop is CASSQSLADTDTQYF. In DNA form, the CDR3 reads TGTGCCAGCAGTCAAAGCCTAGCAGACACAGATACGCAGTATTTT.

The V gene is TRBV24-1, the J gene TRBJ2-1; perhaps D is TRBD1 or TRBD2 (5 bases each). V lost 0 bases and J 10 bases, leaving 9 bases between the germline ends. Germline CDR1 reads KGHDR; CDR2 reads SFDVKD. The CDR3 has 13 amino acids. The CDR3 DNA follows: TGTGCCACCAGTGATTTGCTGTGGGGGGAGCAGTTCTTC. Its translation: CATSDLLWGEQFF.

The rearrangement uses TRBV3-1 and TRBJ2-2, with unresolved D. The ends were cut back, 1 base at V and 7 bases at J, with 7 bases in the middle. The CDR3 consists of 13 residues. Germline assignment: CDR1 LGHDT and CDR2 YNNKEL (reference sequence). The CDR3 region has the DNA TGTGCCAGCAGCCAAGGGGCAGGCGGGGAGCTGTTTTTT. Translation: CASSQGAGGELFF.

This chain joins TRBV7-6 and TRBJ2-5; 8 bases match TRBD2. The germline gives CDR1 SGHVS, CDR2 FNYEAQ. The J segment lost 7 bases and the V segment lost 1 base, leaving 11 bases of the junction unmatched. The CDR3 spans 16 residues. The CDR3 coding sequence is TGTGCCAGCAGCTTAGGTTGGCGGGGGGCCGCAGTGACCCAGTACTTC. Its protein is CASSLGWRGAAVTQYF. Supplemented by reference TRBV7-6 and TRBJ2-5, the full variable domain reads GAGVSQSPRYKVTKRGQDVALRCDPISGHVSLYWYRQALGQGPEFLTYFNYEAQQDKSGLPNDRFSAERPEGSISTLTIQRTEQRDSAMYRCASSLGWRGAAVTQYFGPGTRLLVL.

The rearrangement links TRBV24-1 to TRBJ2-1; TRBD2 might be the D (6 bases). CDR1 and CDR2 from the germline V gene are KGHDR and SFDVKD. V shed 7 bases and J shed 7 bases, with 22 bases lying between them. This CDR3 has 16 residues. CDR3 amino acids: CATSVGGTSGWNEQFF. In DNA, the CDR3 is TGTGCCACCAGCGTCGGCGGGACTTCGGGCTGGAATGAGCAGTTCTTC.

The rearrangement joins TRBV4-3 to TRBJ2-7; a possible D gene is TRBD2 (5 bases). V shed 0 bases and J shed 2 bases, with 14 bases lying between them. The germline gives CDR1 LGHNA, CDR2 YSLEER. The CDR3 runs 16 residues. Here the CDR3 reads CASSQDSGAAAYEQYF. The CDR3 nucleotides are TGCGCCAGCAGCCAAGATTCAGGAGCGGCGGCCTACGAGCAGTACTTC.

This rearrangement joins TRBV6-2 or TRBV6-3 to TRBJ2-7; 7 bases map to TRBD1. The CDR3 is made up of 15 amino acids. Germline loops: CDR1 MNHEY, CDR2 SVGEGT. V lost 6 bases to trimming and J lost 2 bases; unmatched junction nucleotides: 10. CDR3 DNA: TGTGCCAGCAGCCCCGGGACAGCGAAAACCTACGAGCAGTACTTC. Translated, it gives CASSPGTAKTYEQYF.

This clonotype has at least ten counts. The chain is built from TRBV7-2 and TRBJ2-1; maybe TRBD1 (6 bases). CDR1 is SGHTA and CDR2 is FQGNSA in the germline V gene. CDR3 length: 12 amino acids. The V end lost 6 bases, the J end lost 8 bases, and 11 bases lay between the germline ends. This chain's CDR3 is CASSSQGYEQFF. Written as DNA, the CDR3 is TGTGCCAGCAGTTCACAGGGTTATGAGCAGTTCTTC.

The chain carries TRBV12-3 or TRBV12-4 and TRBJ2-1; the D is unclear. V lost 1 base to trimming and J lost 10 bases, with 8 bases between them. The CDR3 has 12 residues. The CDR3 bases are TGTGCCAGCAGTTTAGGTTTGACAGAGCAGTTCTTC. This codes for CASSLGLTEQFF.

This clonotype showed up just a few times. This chain connects TRBV29-1 to TRBJ2-1, with TRBD1 matching 7 bases. Per germline, CDR1 SQVTM and CDR2 ANQGSEA. V lost 0 bases and J lost 3; bases outside the gene matches: 2. This CDR3 has 14 amino acids. The CDR3 protein is CSVEEQGNYNEQFF. The CDR3 coding sequence is TGCAGCGTTGAAGAACAGGGGAACTACAATGAGCAGTTCTTC.

V is TRBV7-9 and J is TRBJ2-3; 12 bases are shared with TRBD1. J gave up 4 bases and V 5 bases, and 10 bases lay outside the gene matches. CDR3 size: 17 residues. Looked up from germline, CDR1 is SEHNR and CDR2 is FQNEAQ (reference sequence). The CDR3 spells CASSRGTGGLGPDTQYF. Written as DNA, the CDR3 is TGTGCCAGCAGCCGCGGGACAGGGGGCTTGGGGCCAGATACGCAGTATTTT.

This clonotype was seen only a few times. V gene TRBV7-9 combines with J gene TRBJ1-6, with D maybe TRBD1 (5 bases). Per germline, CDR1 SEHNR and CDR2 FQNEAQ (reference sequence). This CDR3 is built from 14 residues. V was pared by 5 bases and J by 9 bases, with 14 bases between. DNA for the CDR3: TGTGCCAGCAGCCCCGATGGGGGGACTTCACCCCTCCACTTT. Residues: CASSPDGGTSPLHF.

The gene calls are TRBV21-1 and TRBJ2-7; TRBD1, the table's D call, lacks a check against the DNA. TRBV21-1 is listed as a pseudogene. The CDR3 extends over 15 amino acids. The CDR3 loop reads CASSYGTGVTYEQYF. CDR3 bases: TGTGCCAGCAGCTATGGGACAGGGGTTACCTACGAGCAGTACTTC.

The chain is built from TRBV3-1 and TRBJ1-1, with D possibly TRBD1 on 5 matching bases. From germline, CDR1 is LGHDT and CDR2 YNNKEL (reference sequence). The CDR3 is 13 amino acids. V was trimmed by 4 bases and J by 9 bases, leaving 15 bases between them. The DNA for the CDR3 is TGTGCCAGCAGCCTCCTCACCGGGACGAAAGCTTTCTTT. This translates into CASSLLTGTKAFF.

The gene calls are TRBV7-8 and TRBJ2-1, with a possible D match to TRBD1 (6 bases). Trimming stripped 2 bases from V and 9 bases from J, with 14 bases between. This CDR3 is 14 amino acids long. CDR1 is SGHVS and CDR2 is FQNEAQ in the germline V gene. The CDR3 region is CASSLWTDGGEQFF. The CDR3 DNA reads as TGTGCCAGCAGCTTATGGACAGATGGTGGTGAGCAGTTCTTC.

The V and J genes are TRBV20-1 and TRBJ2-7; D might be TRBD2 (6 bases). With 7 bases removed from V and 0 bases from J, the gap between germline ends came to 16 bases. The CDR3 has 14 amino acids. CDR1 is DFQATT and CDR2 is SNEGSKA in the germline V gene (reference sequence). The CDR3 DNA follows: TGCAGTGTTAACCAAATAGCGGTCTCCTACGAGCAGTACTTC. This codes for CSVNQIAVSYEQYF.

This clonotype has just a few counts. The chain couples TRBV19 to TRBJ2-5; D remains ambiguous. The CDR3 totals 13 residues. V lost 5 bases, J lost 5 bases, and 12 bases lay in between. The germline gives CDR1 LNHDA, CDR2 SQIVND (reference sequence). The CDR3: CASSSIPLETQYF. The CDR3 region has the DNA TGTGCCAGTAGTTCGATCCCGTTGGAGACCCAGTACTTC.

The chain carries TRBV20-1 and TRBJ2-7; 12 nucleotides match TRBD2. The junction had 12 bases not matched to a gene; V was cut back by 6 bases and J by 3 bases. The CDR3 spans 16 residues. CDR1 is DFQATT, CDR2 SNEGSKA, per germline (reference sequence). In DNA, the CDR3 is TGCAGTGCCGTCCCAAGAAAACTAGCGGGGGGCTACGAGCAGTACTTC. Translation: CSAVPRKLAGGYEQYF.

The V and J genes are TRBV24-1 and TRBJ1-1; no firm D call. The ends were cut back, 7 bases at V and 1 base at J, with 9 bases in the middle. The CDR3 runs 13 residues. Looked up from germline, CDR1 is KGHDR and CDR2 is SFDVKD. CDR3 in DNA: TGTGCCACCAGGGACGGACGGAACACTGAAGCTTTCTTT. It encodes CATRDGRNTEAFF.

This clonotype was seen a few times. The chain carries TRBV7-8 and TRBJ2-7; the match to TRBD1 covers 10 bases. Losses at the gene ends were 5 bases for V and 3 bases for J; bases not matched to a gene: 10. This CDR3 is 16 amino acids long. The V gene's germline CDR1 is SGHVS and CDR2 FQNEAQ. This CDR3 reads CASSAMRWDRGYEQYF. Here the CDR3 DNA reads TGTGCCAGCAGCGCCATGAGGTGGGACAGGGGCTACGAGCAGTACTTC. Combining the CDR3 with reference TRBV7-8 and TRBJ2-7 gives the whole variable domain GAGVSQSPRYKVAKRGQDVALRCDPISGHVSLFWYQQALGQGPEFLTYFQNEAQLDKSGLPSDRFFAERPEGSVSTLKIQRTQQEDSAVYLCASSAMRWDRGYEQYFGPGTRLTVT.

The chain is built from TRBV3-1 and TRBJ2-3, with D possibly being TRBD1 (5 bases). The CDR3 runs to 16 residues. CDR1 and CDR2 (germline): LGHDT, YNNKEL (reference sequence). Trimming removed 0 bases at V and 3 bases at J, with 13 bases between. In DNA form, the CDR3 reads TGTGCCAGCAGCCAAGATTGGAAGGGGCAGACAGATACGCAGTATTTT. Translation gives CASSQDWKGQTDTQYF.